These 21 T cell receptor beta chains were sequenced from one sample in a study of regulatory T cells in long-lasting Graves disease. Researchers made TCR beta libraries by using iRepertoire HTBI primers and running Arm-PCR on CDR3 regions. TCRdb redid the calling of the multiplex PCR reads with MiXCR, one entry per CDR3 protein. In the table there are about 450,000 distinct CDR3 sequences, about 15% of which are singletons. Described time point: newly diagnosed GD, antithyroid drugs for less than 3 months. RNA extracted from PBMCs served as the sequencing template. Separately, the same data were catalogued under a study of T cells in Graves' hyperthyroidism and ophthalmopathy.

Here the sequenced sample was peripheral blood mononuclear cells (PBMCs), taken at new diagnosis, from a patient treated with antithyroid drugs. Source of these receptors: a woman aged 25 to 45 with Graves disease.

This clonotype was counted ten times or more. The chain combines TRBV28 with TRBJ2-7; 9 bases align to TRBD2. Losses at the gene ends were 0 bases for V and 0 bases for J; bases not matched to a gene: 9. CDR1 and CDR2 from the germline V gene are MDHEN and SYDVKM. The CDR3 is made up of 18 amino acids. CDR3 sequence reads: CASSLWGSSSGSSYEQYF. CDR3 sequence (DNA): TGTGCCAGCAGTTTATGGGGATCGAGTAGCGGGAGCTCCTACGAGCAGTACTTC.

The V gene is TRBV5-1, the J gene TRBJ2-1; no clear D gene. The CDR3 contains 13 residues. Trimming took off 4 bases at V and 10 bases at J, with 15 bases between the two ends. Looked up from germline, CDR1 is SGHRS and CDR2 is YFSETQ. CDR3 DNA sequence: TGCGCCAGCAGCCTAACTACACAAATCGAGCAGTTCTTC. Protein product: CASSLTTQIEQFF.

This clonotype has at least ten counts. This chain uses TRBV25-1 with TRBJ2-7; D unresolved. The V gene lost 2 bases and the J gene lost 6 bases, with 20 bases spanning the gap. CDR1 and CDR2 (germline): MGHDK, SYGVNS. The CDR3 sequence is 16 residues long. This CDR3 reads CASSEISEARRREQYF. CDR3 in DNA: TGTGCCAGCAGTGAAATATCCGAAGCTAGACGCCGCGAGCAGTACTTC.

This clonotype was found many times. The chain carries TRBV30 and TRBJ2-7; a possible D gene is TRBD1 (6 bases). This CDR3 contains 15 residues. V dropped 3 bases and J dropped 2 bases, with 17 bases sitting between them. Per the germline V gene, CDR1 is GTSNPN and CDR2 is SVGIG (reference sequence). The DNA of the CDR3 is TGTGCCTGGAGCGTCCCCCTGGGGGCGGCCTACGAGCAGTACTTC. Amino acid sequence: CAWSVPLGAAYEQYF.

CDR3 region: CASSPWTSGRAAYNEQFF. CDR3 in DNA: TGTGCCAGCAGCCCTTGGACTAGCGGGAGGGCCGCCTACAATGAGCAGTTCTTC. This sequence joins TRBV7-8 and TRBJ2-1; 15 bases agree with TRBD2. CDR1 is SGHVS and CDR2 is FQNEAQ in the germline V gene. The CDR3 consists of 18 residues. V was clipped by 5 bases and J by 2 bases; unmatched bases: 7.

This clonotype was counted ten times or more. The CDR3 DNA reads TGCAGTGCTAGACTAGCGGTGGAGGGAGAGACCCAGTACTTC. Protein sequence: CSARLAVEGETQYF. The chain employs TRBV20-1 and TRBJ2-5; 7 bases are shared with TRBD2. The CDR3 runs to 14 residues. The germline V gene encodes CDR1 DFQATT and CDR2 SNEGSKA (reference sequence). The junction had 7 bases not matched to a gene; V was cut back by 2 bases and J by 4 bases.

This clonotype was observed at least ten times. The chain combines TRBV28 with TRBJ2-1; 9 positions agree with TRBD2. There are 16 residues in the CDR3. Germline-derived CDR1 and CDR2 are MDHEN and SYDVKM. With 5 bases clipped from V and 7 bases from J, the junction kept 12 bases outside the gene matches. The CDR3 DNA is TGTGCCAGCAGTGCACCCTCAGATAGCGGGGGTAATGAGCAGTTCTTC. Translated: CASSAPSDSGGNEQFF. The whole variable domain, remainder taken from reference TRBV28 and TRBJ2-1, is DVKVTQSSRYLVKRTGEKVFLECVQDMDHENMFWYRQDPGLGLRLIYFSYDVKMKEKGDIPEGYSVSREKKERFSLILESASTNQTSMYLCASSAPSDSGGNEQFFGPGTRLTVL.

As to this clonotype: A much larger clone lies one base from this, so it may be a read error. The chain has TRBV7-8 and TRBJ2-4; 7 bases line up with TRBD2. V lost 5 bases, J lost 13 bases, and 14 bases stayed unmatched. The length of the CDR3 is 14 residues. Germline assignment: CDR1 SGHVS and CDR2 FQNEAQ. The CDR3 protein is CASSTRDYQGAQYF. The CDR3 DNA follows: TGTGCCAGCAGCACCCGGGACTACCAAGGGGCCCAGTACTTC.

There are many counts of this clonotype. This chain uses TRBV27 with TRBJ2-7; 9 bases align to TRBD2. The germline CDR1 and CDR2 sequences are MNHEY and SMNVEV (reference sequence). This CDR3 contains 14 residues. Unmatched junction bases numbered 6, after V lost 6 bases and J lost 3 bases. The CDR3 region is CASSPAGGNYEQYF. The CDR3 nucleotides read TGTGCCAGCAGCCCAGCGGGAGGTAACTACGAGCAGTACTTC.

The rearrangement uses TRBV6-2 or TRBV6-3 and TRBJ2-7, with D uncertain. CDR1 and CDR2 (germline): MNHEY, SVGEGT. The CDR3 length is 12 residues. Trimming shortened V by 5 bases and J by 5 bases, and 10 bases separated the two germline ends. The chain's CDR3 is CASSELWDEQYF. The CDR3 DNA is TGTGCCAGCAGTGAGTTGTGGGACGAGCAGTACTTC.

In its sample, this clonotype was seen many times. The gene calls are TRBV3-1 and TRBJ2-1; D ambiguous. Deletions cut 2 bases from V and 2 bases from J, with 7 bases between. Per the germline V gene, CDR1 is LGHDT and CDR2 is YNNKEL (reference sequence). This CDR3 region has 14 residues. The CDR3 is CASSQQQAYNEQFF. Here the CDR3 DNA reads TGTGCCAGCAGCCAACAGCAAGCCTACAATGAGCAGTTCTTC.

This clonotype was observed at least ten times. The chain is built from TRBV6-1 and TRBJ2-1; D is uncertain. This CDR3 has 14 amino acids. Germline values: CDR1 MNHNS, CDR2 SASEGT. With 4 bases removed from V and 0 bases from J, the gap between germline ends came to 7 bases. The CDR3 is CASSVQSSYNEQFF. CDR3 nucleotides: TGTGCCAGCAGTGTCCAGAGCTCCTACAATGAGCAGTTCTTC.

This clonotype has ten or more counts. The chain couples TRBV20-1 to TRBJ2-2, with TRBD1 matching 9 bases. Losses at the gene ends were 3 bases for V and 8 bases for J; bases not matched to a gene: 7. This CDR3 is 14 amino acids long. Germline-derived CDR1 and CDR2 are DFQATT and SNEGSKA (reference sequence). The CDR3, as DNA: TGCAGTGCTAGGGACAGGGGAGGGGATGGGGAGCTGTTTTTT. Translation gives CSARDRGGDGELFF.

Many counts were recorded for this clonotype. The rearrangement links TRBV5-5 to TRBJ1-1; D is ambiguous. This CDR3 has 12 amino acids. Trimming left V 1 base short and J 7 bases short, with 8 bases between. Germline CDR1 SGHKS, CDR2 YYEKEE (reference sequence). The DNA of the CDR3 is TGTGCCAGCAGCTTGACACAGAATGAAGCTTTCTTT. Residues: CASSLTQNEAFF.

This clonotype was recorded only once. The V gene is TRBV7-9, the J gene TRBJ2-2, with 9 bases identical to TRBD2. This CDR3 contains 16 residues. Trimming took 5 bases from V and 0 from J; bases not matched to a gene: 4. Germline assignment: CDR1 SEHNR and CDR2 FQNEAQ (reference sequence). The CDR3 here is CASSPPSGTNTGELFF. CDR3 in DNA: TGTGCCAGCAGCCCGCCTAGCGGGACGAACACCGGGGAGCTGTTTTTT. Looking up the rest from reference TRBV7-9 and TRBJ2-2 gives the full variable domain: DTGVSQNPRHKITKRGQNVTFRCDPISEHNRLYWYRQTLGQGPEFLTYFQNEAQLEKSRLLSDRFSAERPKGSFSTLEIQRTEQGDSAMYLCASSPPSGTNTGELFFGEGSRLTVL.

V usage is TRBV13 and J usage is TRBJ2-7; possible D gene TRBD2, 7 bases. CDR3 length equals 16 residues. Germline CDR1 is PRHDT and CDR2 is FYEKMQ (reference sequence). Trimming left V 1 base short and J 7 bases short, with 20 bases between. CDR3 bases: TGTGCCAGCAGCTTAGATCGAGGGGGAGGGCTTGGGGAGCAGTACTTC. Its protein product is CASSLDRGGGLGEQYF.

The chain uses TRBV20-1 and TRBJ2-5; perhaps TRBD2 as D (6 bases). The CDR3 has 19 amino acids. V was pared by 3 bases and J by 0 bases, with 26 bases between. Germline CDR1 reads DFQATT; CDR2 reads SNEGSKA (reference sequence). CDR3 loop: CSASWAGSWVAGYQETQYF. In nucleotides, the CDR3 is TGCAGTGCTAGCTGGGCGGGAAGTTGGGTGGCAGGGTACCAAGAGACCCAGTACTTC.

CDR3: CASRRGLEEQYF. The CDR3 DNA reads as TGTGCCAGCAGGCGGGGATTGGAAGAGCAGTACTTC. The rearrangement links TRBV28 to TRBJ2-7; possibly TRBD2 for D (6 bases). CDR3 length: 12 residues. V was pared by 6 bases and J by 7 bases, with 13 bases between. Germline CDR1 reads MDHEN; CDR2 reads SYDVKM.

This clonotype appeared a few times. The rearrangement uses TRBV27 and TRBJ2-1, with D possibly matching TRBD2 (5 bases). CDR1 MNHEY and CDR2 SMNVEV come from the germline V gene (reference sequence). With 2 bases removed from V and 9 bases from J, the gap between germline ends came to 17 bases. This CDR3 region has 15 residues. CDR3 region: CASSLTGFDYGEQFF. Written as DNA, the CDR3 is TGTGCCAGCAGTTTAACGGGGTTTGATTACGGTGAGCAGTTCTTC.

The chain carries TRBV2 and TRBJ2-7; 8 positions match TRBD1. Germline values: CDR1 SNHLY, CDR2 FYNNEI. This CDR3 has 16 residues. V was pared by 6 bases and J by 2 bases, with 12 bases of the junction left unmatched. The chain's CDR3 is CASRRLIGTGTYEQYF. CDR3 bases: TGTGCCAGCAGAAGGTTGATTGGGACAGGCACCTACGAGCAGTACTTC.

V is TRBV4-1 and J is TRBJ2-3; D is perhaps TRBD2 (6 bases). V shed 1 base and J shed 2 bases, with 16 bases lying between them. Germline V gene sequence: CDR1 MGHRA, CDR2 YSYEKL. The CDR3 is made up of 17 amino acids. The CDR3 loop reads CASSQAFSGGNTDTQYF. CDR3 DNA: TGCGCCAGCAGCCAAGCGTTTAGCGGAGGGAACACAGATACGCAGTATTTT.